Listed here are 24 T cell receptor beta chains from one sample, sequenced in a study of blood T cell repertoires in COVID-19. The data were produced by immunoSEQ multiplex PCR, yet TCRdb's version contains in-frame clones alone and is incomplete. Of about 240,000 clones listed, about four fifths are singletons. Sequenced material: peripheral blood. The receptors derive from a man aged 30-40 years who had recovered from COVID-19.

This clone was recorded a few times. The J gene is TRBJ1-5, the V gene TRBV27; 9 nucleotides agree with TRBD1. Germline V gene data show CDR1 as MNHEY and CDR2 as SMNVEV (reference sequence). This CDR3 is built from 12 residues. V trimming: 7 bases; J trimming: 8 bases; junction bases outside the gene matches: 3. CDR3 nucleotides: TGTGCCAGCAAAGACAGGGGGAAGCCCCAGCATTTT. It translates to CASKDRGKPQHF.

This chain connects TRBV2 to TRBJ1-4; D gene uncertain. Germline CDR1 and CDR2: SNHLY and FYNNEI. The V gene lost 8 bases and the J gene lost 3 bases, with 4 bases spanning the gap. The CDR3 is 11 amino acids. The CDR3, as DNA: TGTGCCAGCCGTTCTAATGAAAAACTGTTTTTT. Translated, it gives CASRSNEKLFF.

The rearrangement uses TRBV7-9 and TRBJ1-5; 8 bases are shared with TRBD1. Germline V gives CDR1 SEHNR, CDR2 FQNEAQ (reference sequence). Trimming at V came to 5 bases and at J to 2 bases, leaving 5 bases not matched to a gene. This CDR3 has 15 residues. This CDR3 reads CASSKDRAGNQPQHF. CDR3 nucleotides: TGTGCCAGCAGCAAGGACAGGGCAGGCAATCAGCCCCAGCATTTT. The full variable domain, its missing parts supplied by reference TRBV7-9 and TRBJ1-5, is DTGVSQNPRHKITKRGQNVTFRCDPISEHNRLYWYRQTLGQGPEFLTYFQNEAQLEKSRLLSDRFSAERPKGSFSTLEIQRTEQGDSAMYLCASSKDRAGNQPQHFGDGTRLSIL.

The chain uses TRBV27 and TRBJ1-1; TRBD1 aligns across 8 bases. Germline-derived CDR1 and CDR2 are MNHEY and SMNVEV (reference sequence). With 6 bases clipped from V and 4 bases from J, the junction kept 4 bases outside the gene matches. CDR3 length: 13 amino acids. Here the CDR3 DNA reads TGTGCCAGCAGGTCTACAGGGGGCACTGAAGCTTTCTTT. Its protein product is CASRSTGGTEAFF.

The chain uses TRBV11-2 and TRBJ2-5; TRBD2 might be the D (5 bases). The CDR3 loop spans 14 amino acids. Germline values: CDR1 SGHAT, CDR2 FQNNGV. Between the trimmed V and J ends, which lost 5 bases and 2 bases, there was a span of 12 bases. CDR3 loop: CASSPLSGQETQYF. The CDR3 DNA sequence: TGTGCCAGCAGCCCCCTCTCGGGGCAAGAGACCCAGTACTTC.

DNA of the CDR3: TGTGCCAGCTCCACCGGGACTAGCAGAAACACCGGGGAGCTGTTTTTT. Protein: CASSTGTSRNTGELFF. This rearrangement joins TRBV18 to TRBJ2-2; 9 nucleotides align to TRBD2. V trimming: 6 bases; J trimming: 2 bases; junction bases outside the gene matches: 7. The CDR3 consists of 16 residues. Looked up from germline, CDR1 is KGHSH and CDR2 is LQKENI.

This clone was picked up one time. This chain uses TRBV3-1 (or the pseudogene TRBV3-2) with TRBJ2-2; 7 nucleotides align to TRBD1. V dropped 3 bases and J dropped 6; count of bases not matched to a gene: 1. This CDR3 is 13 amino acids long. The germline V gene has CDR1 LGHDT and CDR2 YNNKEL (reference sequence). The CDR3 here is CASSQTGSGELFF. The CDR3 bases are TGTGCCAGCAGCCAGACAGGGTCCGGGGAGCTGTTTTTT.

In its sample, this clone was seen a few times. As DNA, the CDR3 is TGTGCCAGCAGTGAGGTCCGAGGAGGGGATTCACCCCTCCACTTT. Protein sequence: CASSEVRGGDSPLHF. The chain links TRBV6-1 to TRBJ1-6, with a possible D match to TRBD1 (5 bases). Trimming took off 3 bases at V and 8 bases at J, with 14 bases between the two ends. CDR1 and CDR2 (germline): MNHNS, SASEGT. The CDR3 spans 15 residues.

V and J are TRBV7-6 and TRBJ2-2; unclear D gene. The germline CDR1 and CDR2 sequences are SGHVS and FNYEAQ. Trimming left V 6 bases short and J 5 bases short, with 13 bases between. This CDR3 contains 14 residues. The CDR3 protein is CASRPLSETGELFF. The CDR3 nucleotides are TGTGCCAGCAGACCCCTATCTGAGACCGGGGAGCTGTTTTTT.

The V call is TRBV11-3, the J call TRBJ2-5, with 9 bases aligning to TRBD2. The CDR3 sequence is 15 residues long. Unmatched junction bases numbered 9, after V lost 5 bases and J lost 5 bases. CDR1 and CDR2 (germline): SGHNT, YENEEA. The CDR3 is CASSREAGGGETQYF. The CDR3 bases are TGTGCCAGCAGCCGCGAAGCGGGGGGAGGCGAGACCCAGTACTTC. Using reference TRBV11-3 and TRBJ2-5 for the parts outside the CDR3, the full variable domain is EAGVVQSPRYKIIEKKQPVAFWCNPISGHNTLYWYLQNLGQGPELLIRYENEEAVDDSQLPKDRFSAERLKGVDSTLKIQPAELGDSAVYLCASSREAGGGETQYFGPGTRLLVL.

The V call is TRBV9, the J call TRBJ2-5; TRBD1 matches 7 bases. Losses at the gene ends were 3 bases for V and 0 bases for J; bases not matched to a gene: 5. The CDR3 contains 15 residues. Germline values: CDR1 SGDLS, CDR2 YYNGEE. The CDR3 DNA reads as TGTGCCAGCAGCGAAACGACAGGGTACCAAGAGACCCAGTACTTC. Translating it yields CASSETTGYQETQYF. Full variable domain (outside the CDR3, taken from reference TRBV9 and TRBJ2-5): DSGVTQTPKHLITATGQRVTLRCSPRSGDLSVYWYQQSLDQGLQFLIQYYNGEERAKGNILERFSAQQFPDLHSELNLSSLELGDSALYFCASSETTGYQETQYFGPGTRLLVL.

The chain joins TRBV6-5 to TRBJ1-2, with D tentatively TRBD1 (6 bases). In germline, CDR1 is MNHEY, CDR2 SVGAGI. This CDR3 contains 13 residues. The V and J ends lost 6 bases and 1 base respectively, with 9 bases between them. CDR3 residues: CASRDRYNYGYTF. In DNA form, the CDR3 reads TGTGCCAGCAGGGACAGATATAACTATGGCTACACCTTC.

This clone has a single count. The rearrangement uses TRBV3-1 (or the pseudogene TRBV3-2) and TRBJ2-3, with 9 positions matching TRBD2. Germline CDR1 reads LGHDT; CDR2 reads YNNKEL (reference sequence). CDR3 length equals 14 residues. Trimming took 7 bases from V and 7 from J; bases not matched to a gene: 9. CDR3 coding DNA: TGTGCCAGCACCTCCAGCGGGGGGACGTATACGCAGTATTTT. It codes for CASTSSGGTYTQYF.

On this clone: Germline is not matched at one junction end, which may reflect a read error. The chain recombines TRBV7-3 with TRBJ2-5; D is tentatively TRBD1 or TRBD2 (5 bases each). CDR1 and CDR2 (germline): SGHTA, FQGTGA. The length of the CDR3 is 12 residues. CDR3 region: CASSLTGQTQYF. The DNA of the CDR3 is TGTGCCAGCAGCCTAACGGGGCAGACCCAGTACTTC.

The chain links TRBV7-2 to TRBJ1-4; TRBD1 might be the D (5 bases). V was shortened by 1 base and J by 7 bases, with 10 bases between the two germline ends. This CDR3 is 14 amino acids long. The germline V gene has CDR1 SGHTA and CDR2 FQGNSA. The CDR3 loop is CASSLDRGAEKLFF. The CDR3 region has the DNA TGTGCCAGCAGCTTAGACCGCGGGGCTGAAAAACTGTTTTTT.

This chain uses TRBV19 with TRBJ1-4; 9 nucleotides agree with TRBD1. Trimming took 4 bases from V and 7 from J; bases not matched to a gene: 10. The CDR3 has 16 amino acids. Germline CDR1 is LNHDA and CDR2 is SQIVND (reference sequence). CDR3 nucleotides: TGTGCCAGTAGTACCCGATACCGGGACAGGGCTGAAAAACTGTTTTTT. This translates into CASSTRYRDRAEKLFF.

Worth noting for this clone: This specimen includes other DNA sequences encoding the same CDR3. This chain joins TRBV6-6 and TRBJ1-1; TRBD1 might be the D (5 bases). The V end lost 2 bases, the J end lost 8 bases, and 12 bases lay between the germline ends. Germline V gives CDR1 MNHNY, CDR2 SVGAGI (reference sequence). The CDR3 spans 13 residues. DNA for the CDR3: TGTGCCAGCAGTTACCCCGGACAAACCGAAGCTTTCTTT. Protein sequence: CASSYPGQTEAFF.

V is TRBV9 and J is TRBJ2-2; TRBD2 agrees at 7 bases. Germline assignment: CDR1 SGDLS and CDR2 YYNGEE. This CDR3 is 16 amino acids long. V was clipped by 0 bases and J by 0 bases; unmatched bases: 2. The CDR3: CASSVGRGANTGELFF. CDR3 sequence (DNA): TGTGCCAGCAGCGTAGGCCGGGGGGCGAACACCGGGGAGCTGTTTTTT. Variable domain in full (rest from reference TRBV9 and TRBJ2-2): DSGVTQTPKHLITATGQRVTLRCSPRSGDLSVYWYQQSLDQGLQFLIQYYNGEERAKGNILERFSAQQFPDLHSELNLSSLELGDSALYFCASSVGRGANTGELFFGEGSRLTVL.

V and J are TRBV2 and TRBJ2-3, with TRBD1 matching 10 bases. The CDR3 is 15 amino acids. CDR1 and CDR2 (germline): SNHLY, FYNNEI. Losses at the gene ends were 8 bases for V and 3 bases for J; bases not matched to a gene: 8. This CDR3 is CASSRQGALTDTQYF. For the CDR3, the DNA is TGTGCCAGCTCTCGACAGGGGGCTTTGACAGATACGCAGTATTTT.

The chain carries TRBV7-2 and TRBJ1-2, with a tentative D call TRBD1 (5 bases). CDR1 and CDR2 (germline): SGHTA, FQGNSA. V lost 6 bases and J lost 6, with 8 bases in between. This CDR3 has 11 amino acids. The CDR3 bases are TGTGCCAGCAGGTCAGGGCATGGCTACACCTTC. Amino acids: CASRSGHGYTF.

This CDR3 is CASRGLATKNIQYF. CDR3 nucleotides: TGTGCCAGCAGGGGTCTAGCGACTAAAAACATTCAGTACTTC. The rearrangement uses TRBV2 and TRBJ2-4, with D perhaps TRBD2 (6 bases). Per germline, CDR1 SNHLY and CDR2 FYNNEI. CDR3 length: 14 amino acids. The V end lost 6 bases, the J end lost 4 bases, and 13 bases lay between the germline ends.

The V and J genes are TRBV5-4 and TRBJ2-1; 8 nucleotides agree with TRBD1. The CDR3 loop spans 15 amino acids. Germline V lookup: CDR1 SGHNT, CDR2 YYREEE (reference sequence). The J segment lost 6 bases and the V segment lost 0 bases, leaving 5 bases of the junction unmatched. CDR3: CASSLGQGMVNEQFF. CDR3 nucleotide sequence: TGTGCCAGCAGCTTGGGACAGGGGATGGTCAATGAGCAGTTCTTC. Combining the CDR3 with reference TRBV5-4 and TRBJ2-1 gives the whole variable domain ETGVTQSPTHLIKTRGQQVTLRCSSQSGHNTVSWYQQALGQGPQFIFQYYREEENGRGNFPPRFSGLQFPNYSSELNVNALELDDSALYLCASSLGQGMVNEQFFGPGTRLTVL.

V usage is TRBV7-3 and J usage is TRBJ2-3, with TRBD2 matching over 8 bases. CDR1 is SGHTA and CDR2 is FQGTGA in the germline V gene. After removal of 8 bases from V and 4 bases from J, the junction contained 5 bases not matched to a gene. The CDR3 extends over 13 amino acids. The CDR3 DNA reads TGTGCCAGCGGGGCGGGGGGCCCAGATACGCAGTATTTT. Residues: CASGAGGPDTQYF. The full variable domain, in which reference TRBV7-3 and TRBJ2-3 provide the parts outside the CDR3, is GAGVSQTPSNKVTEKGKYVELRCDPISGHTALYWYRQSLGQGPEFLIYFQGTGAADDSGLPNDRFFAVRPEGSVSTLKIQRTERGDSAVYLCASGAGGPDTQYFGPGTRLTVL.

V usage is TRBV24-1 and J usage is TRBJ2-3; a possible D gene is TRBD1 (6 bases). This CDR3 has 13 residues. The V end was cut by 5 bases, the J end by 6 bases, with 11 bases between. CDR1 is KGHDR, CDR2 SFDVKD, per germline. The CDR3 coding sequence is TGTGCCACCAGTGGGGCAGGGGCTGATACGCAGTATTTT. It specifies CATSGAGADTQYF.